A selection of T cell receptor beta chains follows, all from one sample in a study of cytomegalovirus exposure and HLA in healthy donors. TCRdb keeps only in-frame clones here, not all; method: immunoSEQ multiplex PCR. Among roughly 120,000 clones listed, approximately 81% were seen once. Sequenced: PBMCs. All receptors derive from a man younger than 45 in good health and CMV-seropositive. CDR3s include the opening cysteine and the closing phenylalanine or tryptophan. The D gene is left open where the match is weak. Clone size appears in some rows only: once, few, many, or a class for an expanded clone.

j_gene: TRBJ2-1
v_gene: TRBV9
abundance: -
d_gene: TRBD2
CDR3nt: TGTGCCAGCAGCCCGACTCCGGGAACTAGCGGGAATGGTGAGCAGTTCTTC
CDR3aa: CASSPTPGTSGNGEQFF

j_gene: TRBJ2-5
v_gene: TRBV18
abundance: -
d_gene: TRBD2
CDR3nt: TGTGCCAGCTCTCTGACTAGCGGGGAGACCCAGTACTTC
CDR3aa: CASSLTSGETQYF

j_gene: TRBJ2-7
v_gene: TRBV19
abundance: -
d_gene: TRBD1
CDR3nt: TGTGCCAGTAGTATCATAGCAGGGGGCGGCGAGCAGTACTTC
CDR3aa: CASSIIAGGGEQYF

j_gene: TRBJ2-7
v_gene: TRBV4-1
abundance: -
d_gene: TRBD1
CDR3nt: TGCGCCGGCAGCCCTCGACAGGGGAGTTCCTACGAGCAGTACTTC
CDR3aa: CAGSPRQGSSYEQYF

j_gene: TRBJ1-1
v_gene: TRBV11-3
abundance: -
d_gene: -
CDR3nt: TGTGCCAGCAGCCCATGGACAGCCACGAACACTGAAGCTTTCTTT
CDR3aa: CASSPWTATNTEAFF

j_gene: TRBJ1-1
v_gene: TRBV19
abundance: once
d_gene: TRBD1
CDR3nt: TGTGCCAGTAGCGACAGGGTGAACACTGAAGCTTTCTTT
CDR3aa: CASSDRVNTEAFF

j_gene: TRBJ1-2
v_gene: TRBV5-6
abundance: -
d_gene: TRBD1
CDR3nt: TGTGCCAGCAGCTTGGCGACAGGGGTCTGGTATGGCTACACCTTC
CDR3aa: CASSLATGVWYGYTF

j_gene: TRBJ1-5
v_gene: TRBV4-3
abundance: -
d_gene: TRBD1
CDR3nt: TGCGCCAGCAGGACTGAACTAGGACAGGGTAATCAGCCCCAGCATTTT
CDR3aa: CASRTELGQGNQPQHF

j_gene: TRBJ2-6
v_gene: TRBV5-1
abundance: -
d_gene: -
CDR3nt: TGCGCCAGCAGCGCGATTACTGGGGCCAACGTCCTGACTTTC
CDR3aa: CASSAITGANVLTF

j_gene: TRBJ2-5
v_gene: TRBV2
abundance: -
d_gene: -
CDR3nt: TGTGCCAGCCGTAGGTCAGGGGAGGAGACCCAGTACTTC
CDR3aa: CASRRSGEETQYF

j_gene: TRBJ2-7
v_gene: TRBV6-6
abundance: -
d_gene: TRBD2
CDR3nt: TGTGCCAGCAGTTCTCCTGGCGGGAGTGAATACGAGCAGTACTTC
CDR3aa: CASSSPGGSEYEQYF

j_gene: TRBJ2-7
v_gene: TRBV4-2
abundance: -
d_gene: -
CDR3nt: TGTGCCAGCAGCCAGTGGTTTTCGGGGTACGAGCAGTACTTC
CDR3aa: CASSQWFSGYEQYF

j_gene: TRBJ2-1
v_gene: TRBV18
abundance: -
d_gene: TRBD2
CDR3nt: TGTGCCAGCTCACCTAGGAGCGGGAGAACCAATGAGCAGTTCTTC
CDR3aa: CASSPRSGRTNEQFF

j_gene: TRBJ2-3
v_gene: TRBV27
abundance: -
d_gene: TRBD2
CDR3nt: TGTGCCAGCAGTTTGAGGGGGGGGGATGGACTAGCGGGAGGCAGTACGCAGTATTTT
CDR3aa: CASSLRGGDGLAGGSTQYF

j_gene: TRBJ1-5
v_gene: TRBV19
abundance: -
d_gene: -
CDR3nt: TGTGCCAGTAGTAGCGACAGACCCGCGTCGCCCCAGCATTTT
CDR3aa: CASSSDRPASPQHF

j_gene: TRBJ2-1
v_gene: TRBV27
abundance: once
d_gene: TRBD2
CDR3nt: TGTGCCAGCAGTCCCGCTAGCGGGAACAATGAGCAGTTCTTC
CDR3aa: CASSPASGNNEQFF

j_gene: TRBJ2-4
v_gene: TRBV5-4
abundance: -
d_gene: -
CDR3nt: TGTGCCAGCAGCGCCGCAAGTGCCAAAAACAGTCAGTACTTC
CDR3aa: CASSAASAKNSQYF

j_gene: TRBJ2-7
v_gene: TRBV9
abundance: -
d_gene: TRBD1
CDR3nt: TGTGCCAGCAGCGTAGAAGGACAGGACTTAGAAAGCGGCGGGTTCTGGGGGTACGAGCAGTACTTC
CDR3aa: CASSVEGQDLESGGFWGYEQYF

j_gene: TRBJ1-1
v_gene: TRBV6-1
abundance: -
d_gene: -
CDR3nt: TGTGCCAGCAGTGAGGCGGAGAACACTGAAGCTTTCTTT
CDR3aa: CASSEAENTEAFF

j_gene: TRBJ1-1
v_gene: TRBV2
abundance: -
d_gene: -
CDR3nt: TGTGCCAGCTGGCCCGGGGGCACTGAAGCTTTCTTT
CDR3aa: CASWPGGTEAFF

j_gene: TRBJ2-3
v_gene: TRBV11-3
abundance: -
d_gene: -
CDR3nt: TGTGCCAGCAGCTTAAAAGTGGGGGGTCCGGAGCGTGGAGATACGCAGTATTTT
CDR3aa: CASSLKVGGPERGDTQYF

j_gene: TRBJ2-1
v_gene: TRBV7-2
abundance: -
d_gene: TRBD2
CDR3nt: TGTGCCAGCAGCCCCTTCTGGACAGCGGGAGTCGAGCAGTTCTTC
CDR3aa: CASSPFWTAGVEQFF

j_gene: TRBJ2-3
v_gene: TRBV11-2
abundance: few
d_gene: TRBD2
CDR3nt: TGTGCCAGCAGCTTCGGACTAGCGGGGGGGAGAGATACGCAGTATTTT
CDR3aa: CASSFGLAGGRDTQYF

j_gene: TRBJ2-2
v_gene: TRBV7-9
abundance: -
d_gene: TRBD2
CDR3nt: TGTGCCAGCAGCTTAGTTACTAGCGGGGACACCGGGGAGCTGTTTTTT
CDR3aa: CASSLVTSGDTGELFF

j_gene: TRBJ2-5
v_gene: TRBV28
abundance: -
d_gene: -
CDR3nt: TGTGCCAGCGGGTCAGGGGAGACCCAGTACTTC
CDR3aa: CASGSGETQYF

j_gene: TRBJ2-5
v_gene: TRBV11-3
abundance: -
d_gene: -
CDR3nt: TGTGCCAGCAGCTTAGATCCTCGGTCCCAGGATGGGACCCAGTACTTC
CDR3aa: CASSLDPRSQDGTQYF

j_gene: TRBJ1-4
v_gene: TRBV2
abundance: -
d_gene: -
CDR3nt: TGTGCCAGCAGTTATTACAGGGATAGTGAAAAACTGTTTTTT
CDR3aa: CASSYYRDSEKLFF

j_gene: TRBJ2-5
v_gene: TRBV5-4
abundance: -
d_gene: TRBD2
CDR3nt: TGTGCCAGCAGCTTGAGCACTAGCGGGGGGGCTAGCCTGTCCCAGTACTTC
CDR3aa: CASSLSTSGGASLSQYF

j_gene: TRBJ1-3
v_gene: TRBV5-1
abundance: -
d_gene: -
CDR3nt: TGCGCCAGCAGCACTGGACAGTTACTCTCTGGAAACACCATATATTTT
CDR3aa: CASSTGQLLSGNTIYF

j_gene: TRBJ2-4
v_gene: TRBV5-1
abundance: -
d_gene: TRBD1
CDR3nt: TGCGCCAGCAGCCCGACAGGGGACCTAGCCAAAAACATTCAGTACTTC
CDR3aa: CASSPTGDLAKNIQYF

j_gene: TRBJ2-1
v_gene: TRBV11-3
abundance: -
d_gene: TRBD2
CDR3nt: TGTGCCAGCACTTCACCCGGGGGGGGTTTCTGGGGCAATGAGCAGTTCTTC
CDR3aa: CASTSPGGGFWGNEQFF

j_gene: TRBJ1-2
v_gene: TRBV4-3
abundance: -
d_gene: -
CDR3nt: TGCGCCAGCAGCCAAGAGAATCGAATAGCGAAGAGCTACACCTTC
CDR3aa: CASSQENRIAKSYTF

j_gene: TRBJ1-6
v_gene: TRBV2
abundance: once
d_gene: TRBD1
CDR3nt: TGTGCCAGCAAGCTGACAGGGGGCACGAATTCACCCCTCCACTTT
CDR3aa: CASKLTGGTNSPLHF

j_gene: TRBJ2-2
v_gene: TRBV7-8
abundance: -
d_gene: TRBD2
CDR3nt: TGTGCCAGCAGCCGTCAAGGGAGGGGCACCGGGGAGCTGTTTTTT
CDR3aa: CASSRQGRGTGELFF

j_gene: TRBJ1-1
v_gene: TRBV27
abundance: -
d_gene: -
CDR3nt: TGTGCCAGCAGTTTACGTCAGGGGAAGGAGTCGGAGGCTTTCTTT
CDR3aa: CASSLRQGKESEAFF

j_gene: TRBJ1-5
v_gene: TRBV19
abundance: few
d_gene: TRBD1
CDR3nt: TGTGCCAGTAGACACACAGACAGGGGCAACAATCAGCCCCAGCATTTT
CDR3aa: CASRHTDRGNNQPQHF

j_gene: TRBJ1-6
v_gene: TRBV30
abundance: -
d_gene: TRBD1
CDR3nt: TGTGCCGGGACAGGCAGCTCCTATAATTCACCCCTCCACTTT
CDR3aa: CAGTGSSYNSPLHF

j_gene: TRBJ1-2
v_gene: TRBV5-6
abundance: -
d_gene: -
CDR3nt: TGTGCCAGCAGCCGCCCCCCACTATCAAAATATGGCTACACCTTC
CDR3aa: CASSRPPLSKYGYTF

j_gene: TRBJ2-7
v_gene: TRBV6-1
abundance: -
d_gene: -
CDR3nt: TGTGCCAGCAGTAACAACAGGGGAGGTGGGTTGGCACAGTACTTC
CDR3aa: CASSNNRGGGLAQYF

j_gene: TRBJ1-5
v_gene: TRBV14
abundance: -
d_gene: TRBD1
CDR3nt: TGTGCCAGCAGCCGGGACAGAGGACAGCCCCAGCATTTT
CDR3aa: CASSRDRGQPQHF

j_gene: TRBJ2-7
v_gene: TRBV6-5
abundance: -
d_gene: TRBD2
CDR3nt: TGTGCCAGCAGTTACCCCGGGACTAGCGAGCAGTACTTC
CDR3aa: CASSYPGTSEQYF

j_gene: TRBJ1-1
v_gene: TRBV7-6
abundance: few
d_gene: TRBD1
CDR3nt: TGTGCCAGCAGCTTAAATCAGGGGGTGTACACTGAAGCTTTCTTT
CDR3aa: CASSLNQGVYTEAFF

j_gene: TRBJ2-7
v_gene: TRBV28
abundance: once
d_gene: TRBD1
CDR3nt: TGTGCCAGCAGTGGAACGGGACAGGGGTTGGCCGACTACGAGCAGTACTTC
CDR3aa: CASSGTGQGLADYEQYF

j_gene: TRBJ2-1
v_gene: TRBV11-2
abundance: -
d_gene: TRBD1
CDR3nt: TGTGCCAGCAGCTTAGGGACAGGACTCTACAATGAGCAGTTCTTC
CDR3aa: CASSLGTGLYNEQFF

j_gene: TRBJ2-3
v_gene: TRBV7-2
abundance: once
d_gene: -
CDR3nt: TGTGCCAGCAGCTTAACTAGCCGCACAGATACGCAGTATTTT
CDR3aa: CASSLTSRTDTQYF

j_gene: TRBJ2-5
v_gene: TRBV29-1
abundance: -
d_gene: -
CDR3nt: TGCAGCGTTGTTCGGGGTTCCGGAGAGACCCAGTACTTC
CDR3aa: CSVVRGSGETQYF

j_gene: TRBJ2-7
v_gene: TRBV9
abundance: -
d_gene: -
CDR3nt: TGTGCCAGCAGCCCACACCCCCCCTACGAGCAGTACTTC
CDR3aa: CASSPHPPYEQYF

j_gene: TRBJ2-4
v_gene: TRBV7-8
abundance: -
d_gene: -
CDR3nt: TGTGCCAGCAGCTTACGTCCCAGCGTCTCGCGGCCATTAGCCAAAAACATTCAGTACTTC
CDR3aa: CASSLRPSVSRPLAKNIQYF

j_gene: TRBJ2-7
v_gene: TRBV6-5
abundance: -
d_gene: -
CDR3nt: TGTGCCAGCAGTTACTCAGGCCTAGCCTACGAGCAGTACTTC
CDR3aa: CASSYSGLAYEQYF

j_gene: TRBJ1-1
v_gene: TRBV29-1
abundance: -
d_gene: -
CDR3nt: TGCAGCGTTTCGGGGATGAACACTGAAGCTTTCTTT
CDR3aa: CSVSGMNTEAFF

j_gene: TRBJ2-1
v_gene: TRBV6-4
abundance: few
d_gene: -
CDR3nt: TGTGCCAGCAGTGATGAGGAGTACAATGAGCAGTTCTTC
CDR3aa: CASSDEEYNEQFF

j_gene: TRBJ2-5
v_gene: TRBV28
abundance: few
d_gene: TRBD1
CDR3nt: TGTGCCAGCAGTTGGGACAGGGACCAAGAGACCCAGTACTTC
CDR3aa: CASSWDRDQETQYF

j_gene: TRBJ2-5
v_gene: TRBV15
abundance: -
d_gene: -
CDR3nt: TGTGCCACCAGCAGGATTATGGCAGGACAAGAGACCCAGTACTTC
CDR3aa: CATSRIMAGQETQYF